The next 13 T cell receptor beta chains were all read from a single sample in a study of blood T cell repertoires in COVID-19 (dated by TCRdb to 2018 to 2020). Libraries were made using the immunoSEQ multiplex PCR assay. The table comes from immuneACCESS by way of TCRdb, which keeps in-frame sequences with V and J called. Part of the clones is missing from these tables; in studies checked, under half for an unresolved V gene and the rest for unknown reasons. This sample comprises approximately 340,000 clones, approximately 90% of them detected only once. Approximately 10% of the sample is taken by the ten largest. The sample comprised peripheral blood. The receptors stem from a man aged 30-40 years with COVID-19, enrolled during active disease.

The genes are TRBV7-2 and TRBJ2-3; no reliable D call. Per the germline V gene, CDR1 is SGHTA and CDR2 is FQGNSA. This CDR3 is built from 14 residues. V lost 3 bases and J 0 bases, leaving 7 bases between the germline ends. The CDR3 reads CASSFLSSTDTQYF. CDR3 nucleotide sequence: TGTGCCAGCAGCTTTCTGTCTAGCACAGATACGCAGTATTTT.

V is TRBV27 and J is TRBJ1-1; D may be TRBD1 (5 bases). V lost 3 bases and J 3 bases, leaving 11 bases between the germline ends. Germline values: CDR1 MNHEY, CDR2 SMNVEV (reference sequence). The CDR3 has 14 residues. The CDR3 loop reads CASSFAGIDTEAFF. DNA of the CDR3: TGTGCCAGCAGTTTCGCAGGGATCGACACTGAAGCTTTCTTT.

The chain combines TRBV7-2 with TRBJ1-1; maybe TRBD1 (5 bases). The CDR3 sequence is 14 residues long. Looked up from germline, CDR1 is SGHTA and CDR2 is FQGNSA. Trimming left V 1 base short and J 3 bases short, with 9 bases between. DNA of the CDR3: TGTGCCAGCAGCTTAGGGCCGGGGGACACTGAAGCTTTCTTT. Translating gives CASSLGPGDTEAFF.

This chain joins TRBV4-3 and TRBJ2-3; D unclear. The CDR3 has 15 residues. Trimming stripped 0 bases from V and 2 bases from J, with 9 bases between. Germline V gene data show CDR1 as LGHNA and CDR2 as YSLEER. The CDR3 reads CASSQDDTYTDTQYF. The CDR3 nucleotides read TGCGCCAGCAGCCAAGATGACACCTACACAGATACGCAGTATTTT.

This clone was seen a few times. This rearrangement joins TRBV7-9 to TRBJ2-2; the D is unclear. This CDR3 contains 14 residues. The ends were cut back, 5 bases at V and 4 bases at J, with 11 bases in the middle. Germline CDR1 reads SEHNR; CDR2 reads FQNEAQ (reference sequence). The CDR3 DNA follows: TGTGCCAGCAGCGTTAACAGATTCACCGGGGAGCTGTTTTTT. Protein sequence: CASSVNRFTGELFF.

This chain links TRBV19 with TRBJ2-7, with TRBD2 matching over 9 bases. CDR1 and CDR2 from the germline V gene are LNHDA and SQIVND (reference sequence). The CDR3 runs 14 residues. V was clipped by 3 bases and J by 7 bases; unmatched bases: 7. The CDR3 DNA reads as TGTGCCAGTAGTATCTTTAGCGGGAGTCGAGAGCAGTACTTC. Amino acids: CASSIFSGSREQYF.

The chain recombines TRBV25-1 with TRBJ2-5, with 12 bases matching TRBD1. Germline CDR1 and CDR2: MGHDK and SYGVNS. The trim removed 3 bases at V and 7 bases at J, leaving 9 bases unmatched. The CDR3 is 16 amino acids. This CDR3 reads CASSERGQGARMTQYF. The CDR3 DNA follows: TGTGCCAGCAGTGAGCGGGGACAGGGGGCGCGGATGACCCAGTACTTC.

The V and J genes are TRBV7-2 and TRBJ2-7; perhaps TRBD2 as D (5 bases). CDR3 length equals 14 residues. Trimming removed 2 bases from V and 4 bases from J, with 12 bases in between. Germline CDR1 is SGHTA and CDR2 is FQGNSA. This chain's CDR3 is CASSLPLTSYEQYF. The CDR3 region has the DNA TGTGCCAGCAGCTTACCCCTCACTAGTTACGAGCAGTACTTC. The full variable domain, its missing parts supplied by reference TRBV7-2 and TRBJ2-7, is GAGVSQSPSNKVTEKGKDVELRCDPISGHTALYWYRQSLGQGLEFLIYFQGNSAPDKSGLPSDRFSAERTGGSVSTLTIQRTQQEDSAVYLCASSLPLTSYEQYFGPGTRLTVT.

V usage is TRBV4-2 and J usage is TRBJ2-7, with a weak D call TRBD1 (5 bases). This CDR3 spans 15 amino acids. Germline CDR1 is LGHNA and CDR2 is YNFKEQ. V was pared by 0 bases and J by 4 bases, with 13 bases between. The CDR3 protein is CASSQEDKGRYEQYF. Written as DNA, the CDR3 is TGTGCCAGCAGCCAAGAGGACAAGGGAAGGTACGAGCAGTACTTC.

The chain recombines TRBV27 with TRBJ2-2, with TRBD2 identical over 12 bases. Germline V gene data show CDR1 as MNHEY and CDR2 as SMNVEV (reference sequence). V shed 3 bases and J 4 bases; nucleotides not matched to a gene: 6. The CDR3 has 17 amino acids. CDR3 in amino acids: CASSFLTSGSRTGELFF. The CDR3 DNA follows: TGTGCCAGCAGTTTCCTGACTAGCGGGAGTCGCACCGGGGAGCTGTTTTTT.

The table lists this clone with a few counts. The V gene is TRBV2, the J gene TRBJ1-1, with a weak D call TRBD1 (5 bases). Trimming took off 2 bases at V and 5 bases at J, with 12 bases between the two ends. CDR3 length: 14 amino acids. CDR1 is SNHLY, CDR2 FYNNEI, per germline. CDR3 DNA sequence: TGTGCCAGCAGTGAAAGGGGCCCAAGGACTGAAGCTTTCTTT. The encoded protein is CASSERGPRTEAFF. The whole variable domain, filled in from reference TRBV2 and TRBJ1-1, reads EPEVTQTPSHQVTQMGQEVILRCVPISNHLYFYWYRQILGQKVEFLVSFYNNEISEKSEIFDDQFSVERPDGSNFTLKIRSTKLEDSAMYFCASSERGPRTEAFFGQGTRLTVV.

The rearrangement joins TRBV19 to TRBJ1-2, with D possibly TRBD1 on 5 matching bases. This CDR3 spans 14 amino acids. CDR1 is LNHDA, CDR2 SQIVND, per germline (reference sequence). Trimming left V 6 bases short and J 2 bases short, with 13 bases between. In DNA form, the CDR3 reads TGTGCCAGTAGACGAGGCAGGGAAAACTATGGCTACACCTTC. This translates into CASRRGRENYGYTF.

This chain uses TRBV7-9 with TRBJ1-4, with 8 bases lining up with TRBD1. There are 14 residues in the CDR3. V shed 6 bases and J 5 bases; nucleotides not matched to a gene: 5. Germline CDR1 SEHNR, CDR2 FQNEAQ (reference sequence). CDR3 DNA sequence: TGTGCCAGCAGATTTACAGGGGGAAATGAAAAACTGTTTTTT. This gives the protein CASRFTGGNEKLFF.